The 28 T cell receptor beta chains given below trace back to one sample, sequenced in a study of cytomegalovirus exposure and HLA in healthy donors. TCRdb keeps only in-frame clones here, not all; method: immunoSEQ multiplex PCR. The sample records roughly 150,000 clones, over 80% being singletons. Sequences were obtained from PBMCs. The receptors stem from a man aged 25-45 years in good health and CMV-seropositive.

The chain couples TRBV21-1 to TRBJ2-3; the D call in the table, TRBD2, was not verified against the DNA. TRBV21-1 is a pseudogene segment. This CDR3 has 16 residues. The CDR3 spells CASSRTSGGSTDTQYF. In DNA, the CDR3 is TGTGCCAGCAGCCGCACTAGCGGGGGTAGCACAGATACGCAGTATTTT.

The chain links TRBV21-1 to TRBJ2-5; TRBD2, as called in the table, went unchecked against the DNA. TRBV21-1 is reported as a pseudogene. The CDR3 extends over 14 amino acids. The DNA for the CDR3 is TGTGCCAGCAGCGCGGAGAGGATTGGGGAGACCCAGTACTTC. Amino acids: CASSAERIGETQYF.

The J gene is TRBJ1-2, the V gene TRBV9; 7 nucleotides agree with TRBD1. CDR1 SGDLS and CDR2 YYNGEE come from the germline V gene. Trimming removed 4 bases from V and 4 bases from J; junction bases left unmatched: 7. The CDR3 is made up of 14 amino acids. CDR3 in amino acids: CASSQGVGGYGYTF. The CDR3 coding sequence is TGTGCCAGCAGCCAGGGGGTTGGGGGCTATGGCTACACCTTC.

To note about this clone: This same CDR3 is encoded by further DNA sequences in the sample. The chain couples TRBV7-2 to TRBJ2-5, with TRBD2 matching 7 bases. The germline V gene encodes CDR1 SGHTA and CDR2 FQGNSA. The V gene end was trimmed by 1 base and the J gene end by 2 bases; junction bases not matched to a gene: 1. This CDR3 is built from 14 residues. The DNA of the CDR3 is TGTGCCAGCAGCTTAGGGGGGGGTCAAGAGACCCAGTACTTC. As protein: CASSLGGGQETQYF.

This chain uses TRBV5-6 with TRBJ1-2, with a possible D match to TRBD1 (6 bases). Germline V gives CDR1 SGHDT, CDR2 YYEEEE. The length of the CDR3 is 14 residues. With 3 bases removed from V and 4 bases from J, the gap between germline ends came to 13 bases. CDR3 DNA: TGTGCCAGCAGCTCGGACAGAAGCTTCTATGGCTACACCTTC. The encoded protein is CASSSDRSFYGYTF.

This rearrangement joins TRBV7-9 to TRBJ2-5, with 10 nucleotides matching TRBD1. Germline CDR1 is SEHNR and CDR2 is FQNEAQ (reference sequence). After removal of 3 bases from V and 4 bases from J, the junction contained 8 bases not matched to a gene. CDR3 length equals 16 residues. The CDR3 coding sequence is TGTGCCAGCAGCTTCCTCGGACAGGGGGATTTAGAGACCCAGTACTTC. This sequence encodes CASSFLGQGDLETQYF.

This clone was recorded only once. This sequence joins TRBV6-5 and TRBJ1-2; 12 nucleotides line up with TRBD1. CDR1 is MNHEY, CDR2 SVGAGI, per germline. The CDR3 covers 16 residues. Trimming at V came to 3 bases and at J to 4 bases, leaving 6 bases not matched to a gene. CDR3 in amino acids: CASSYSGTGGGYGYTF. The CDR3 nucleotides read TGTGCCAGCAGTTATTCCGGGACAGGGGGCGGCTATGGCTACACCTTC.

The V gene is TRBV18, the J gene TRBJ1-1; a possible D gene is TRBD1 (5 bases). Germline V CDR1 and CDR2: KGHSH, LQKENI. V dropped 3 bases and J dropped 1 base, with 15 bases sitting between them. CDR3 size: 16 residues. CDR3 DNA sequence: TGTGCCAGCTCACCCGCCGGGGGGGGGTCGAACACTGAAGCTTTCTTT. This translates into CASSPAGGGSNTEAFF. The variable domain in full, completed from reference TRBV18 and TRBJ1-1, reads NAGVMQNPRHLVRRRGQEARLRCSPMKGHSHVYWYRQLPEEGLKFMVYLQKENIIDESGMPKERFSAEFPKEGPSILRIQQVVRGDSAAYFCASSPAGGGSNTEAFFGQGTRLTVV.

This sequence joins TRBV5-1 and TRBJ2-5, with D perhaps TRBD1 (5 bases). CDR3 length: 15 residues. CDR1 and CDR2 from the germline V gene are SGHRS and YFSETQ. V was shortened by 1 base and J by 1 base, with 11 bases between the two germline ends. Here the CDR3 DNA reads TGCGCCAGCAGCTTGCTCGGCAGGGCCCAAGAGACCCAGTACTTC. Translating it yields CASSLLGRAQETQYF.

The J gene is TRBJ2-7, the V gene TRBV6-5; TRBD1 matches at 7 bases. CDR1 is MNHEY, CDR2 SVGAGI, per germline. The V gene end was trimmed by 4 bases and the J gene end by 2 bases; junction bases not matched to a gene: 8. The CDR3 length is 15 residues. The CDR3 loop is CASSSSSTGTYEQYF. The CDR3 DNA reads TGTGCCAGCAGTTCATCCTCGACAGGGACCTACGAGCAGTACTTC.

The chain employs TRBV7-9 and TRBJ2-3; TRBD2 matches 10 bases. V lost 9 bases and J lost 5; bases outside the gene matches: 11. CDR3 length: 15 residues. Germline-derived CDR1 and CDR2 are SEHNR and FQNEAQ (reference sequence). Here the CDR3 DNA reads TGTGCCAGGTGGGAGCGGGGGGGCGAATTAGATACGCAGTATTTT. Protein product: CARWERGGELDTQYF.

J is TRBJ1-5 and V is TRBV19, with 7 bases matching TRBD1. Trimming removed 6 bases from V and 1 base from J; junction bases left unmatched: 0. The CDR3 runs to 13 residues. Germline CDR1 is LNHDA and CDR2 is SQIVND (reference sequence). CDR3 nucleotides: TGTGCCAGTAGGGGACAGAGCAATCAGCCCCAGCATTTT. Translation gives CASRGQSNQPQHF.

The chain uses TRBV5-1 and TRBJ2-5, with TRBD2 matching 7 bases. The CDR3 sequence is 13 residues long. Germline V gene sequence: CDR1 SGHRS, CDR2 YFSETQ. V shed 0 bases, J shed 5 bases, and the junction held 1 base outside the gene matches. The CDR3 sequence: CASSLEAGETQYF. The CDR3, as DNA: TGCGCCAGCAGCTTGGAAGCGGGGGAGACCCAGTACTTC.

This clone has just one count. The chain carries TRBV11-2 and TRBJ1-5, with 12 bases identical to TRBD1. This CDR3 spans 15 amino acids. The trim removed 5 bases at V and 5 bases at J, leaving 4 bases unmatched. Germline V gene data show CDR1 as SGHAT and CDR2 as FQNNGV. CDR3 nucleotide sequence: TGTGCCAGCAGCCCAGGGACAGGGGGCTATCAGCCCCAGCATTTT. The encoded protein is CASSPGTGGYQPQHF.

This clone was picked up a small number of times. V usage is TRBV7-9 and J usage is TRBJ1-3; unclear D gene. The CDR3 is 13 residues long. CDR1 SEHNR and CDR2 FQNEAQ come from the germline V gene (reference sequence). In nucleotides, the CDR3 is TGTGGAAGCGGGGTCTACTCTGGAAACACCATATATTTT. Translated: CGSGVYSGNTIYF.

The rearrangement joins TRBV4-1 to TRBJ1-2; 7 nucleotides agree with TRBD1. Germline V gene sequence: CDR1 MGHRA, CDR2 YSYEKL. This CDR3 contains 15 residues. J was trimmed by 4 bases and V by 0 bases; bases with no gene match: 5. DNA of the CDR3: TGCGCCAGCAGCCAAGACAGGGGGGAACTCTATGGCTACACCTTC. Residues: CASSQDRGELYGYTF.

This clone has a handful of counts. The rearrangement uses TRBV6-6 and TRBJ1-5, with D perhaps matching TRBD1 (5 bases). This CDR3 comprises 15 residues. Trimming removed 0 bases from V and 4 bases from J, with 10 bases in between. Germline V CDR1 and CDR2: MNHNY, SVGAGI (reference sequence). The CDR3 is CASSYSNPGNQPQHF. CDR3 nucleotide sequence: TGTGCCAGCAGTTACTCGAACCCAGGGAATCAGCCCCAGCATTTT.

The gene calls are TRBV27 and TRBJ2-5; 9 nucleotides agree with TRBD2. The CDR3 loop spans 14 amino acids. Germline V gene lookup returns CDR1 MNHEY and CDR2 SMNVEV (reference sequence). The V segment lost 5 bases and the J segment 4 bases; nucleotides outside the gene matches: 5. CDR3 in DNA: TGTGCCAGCAGTAAGGGACTAGCTTTAGAGACCCAGTACTTC. Its protein product is CASSKGLALETQYF.

The chain joins TRBV19 to TRBJ1-6; D ambiguous. This CDR3 comprises 18 residues. The ends were cut back, 4 bases at V and 9 bases at J, with 25 bases in the middle. Germline CDR1 reads LNHDA; CDR2 reads SQIVND (reference sequence). Written as DNA, the CDR3 is TGTGCCAGTAGTAACGAAGGACTTACCGCACCCATCCTTTCACCCCTCCACTTT. This gives the protein CASSNEGLTAPILSPLHF.

The genes are TRBV18 and TRBJ2-2; 8 nucleotides align to TRBD1. The CDR3 loop spans 15 amino acids. Germline CDR1 is KGHSH and CDR2 is LQKENI. The J segment lost 4 bases and the V segment lost 3 bases, leaving 4 bases of the junction unmatched. CDR3 in DNA: TGTGCCAGCTCACCGACAGGGGCGAGCACCGGGGAGCTGTTTTTT. It codes for CASSPTGASTGELFF.

A single count supports this clone. The gene calls are TRBV29-1 and TRBJ1-4, with D perhaps matching TRBD1 (5 bases). This CDR3 spans 13 amino acids. The germline CDR1 and CDR2 sequences are SQVTM and ANQGSEA. V was shortened by 6 bases and J by 3 bases, with 11 bases between the two germline ends. This CDR3 reads CSVEQDSNEKLFF. DNA of the CDR3: TGCAGCGTGGAACAGGACTCTAATGAAAAACTGTTTTTT.

This chain connects TRBV5-4 to TRBJ2-7; 9 nucleotides match TRBD1. Germline V gene data show CDR1 as SGHNT and CDR2 as YYREEE (reference sequence). This CDR3 region has 12 residues. The J segment lost 4 bases and the V segment lost 4 bases, leaving 0 bases of the junction unmatched. DNA of the CDR3: TGTGCCAGCAGCGGGACAGGGTACGAGCAGTACTTC. Translating it yields CASSGTGYEQYF.

A single count supports this clone. The V and J genes are TRBV2 and TRBJ1-1, with no clear D. Trimming took 8 bases from V and 7 from J, leaving 14 bases between them. The CDR3 spans 12 residues. CDR1 and CDR2 (germline): SNHLY, FYNNEI. In DNA form, the CDR3 reads TGTGCCAGCCCTGAGGGAGCTAGTGAAGCTTTCTTT. Encoded protein: CASPEGASEAFF.

This clone was counted a single time. The J gene is TRBJ2-1, the V gene TRBV5-8; no firm D call. Germline V gene lookup returns CDR1 SGHTS and CDR2 YDEGEE. The CDR3 is 13 residues long. V lost 2 bases to trimming and J lost 5 bases, with 8 bases between them. In nucleotides, the CDR3 is TGTGCCAGCAGCTTTGTGGGCAACAATGAGCAGTTCTTC. This codes for CASSFVGNNEQFF.

The chain uses TRBV10-1 and TRBJ2-2, with TRBD1 identical over 7 bases. This CDR3 region has 14 residues. From germline, CDR1 is WNHNN and CDR2 SYGVQD (reference sequence). The junction had 4 bases not matched to a gene; V was cut back by 6 bases and J by 3 bases. The chain's CDR3 is CASRRGQHTGELFF. CDR3 coding DNA: TGCGCCAGCAGACGGGGACAGCACACCGGGGAGCTGTTTTTT.

CDR3 residues: CASSFLGGGTEAFF. The CDR3 DNA sequence: TGCGCCAGCAGCTTCTTAGGGGGCGGAACTGAAGCTTTCTTT. J is TRBJ1-1 and V is TRBV5-1; 7 positions agree with TRBD1. The V and J ends lost 2 bases and 5 bases, in that order; junction bases with no gene match: 6. The CDR3 has 14 residues. CDR1 is SGHRS and CDR2 is YFSETQ in the germline V gene.

This clone was recorded a few times. V usage is TRBV5-1 and J usage is TRBJ2-5, with TRBD1 as a possible D gene (6 bases). The CDR3 is 12 residues long. Trimming took off 3 bases at V and 6 bases at J, with 9 bases between the two ends. Per the germline V gene, CDR1 is SGHRS and CDR2 is YFSETQ. CDR3 residues: CASSWQGKTQYF. The CDR3 nucleotides are TGCGCCAGCAGCTGGCAGGGGAAGACCCAGTACTTC.

The V call is TRBV7-2, the J call TRBJ2-2; D gene ambiguous. The germline CDR1 and CDR2 sequences are SGHTA and FQGNSA. Trimming left V 7 bases short and J 6 bases short, with 9 bases between. The CDR3 has 12 amino acids. The CDR3 region has the DNA TGTGCCAGCACCTTCCCTCCCGGGGAGCTGTTTTTT. This sequence encodes CASTFPPGELFF.